These 30 T cell receptor beta chains share one sample of origin, sequenced in a study of blood T cell repertoires in COVID-19. TCRdb keeps only in-frame clones here, not all; method: immunoSEQ multiplex PCR. Of 150,000 to 200,000 clones listed, approximately 88% were seen once; the top ten hold roughly 2.9%. The material sequenced was peripheral blood. The receptor set was obtained from a woman aged 60 to 75 with acute or convalescent COVID-19.

The chain combines TRBV28 with TRBJ1-5; TRBD1 might be the D (5 bases). This CDR3 has 16 residues. V gave up 2 bases and J gave up 3 bases, with 14 bases separating them. CDR1 and CDR2 from the germline V gene are MDHEN and SYDVKM. The CDR3 DNA sequence: TGTGCCAGCAGTTTACAGCAGGGCTGGGCCAATCAGCCCCAGCATTTT. Translation gives CASSLQQGWANQPQHF.

This sequence joins TRBV4-1 and TRBJ2-1, with TRBD2 identical over 11 bases. The ends lost 2 bases at V and 10 bases at J; junction bases unmatched: 25. This CDR3 spans 21 amino acids. Germline V lookup: CDR1 MGHRA, CDR2 YSYEKL. The CDR3 loop reads CASSQLPTGTSGLRGGSEQFF. DNA for the CDR3: TGCGCCAGCAGCCAACTTCCTACTGGGACTAGCGGTCTAAGGGGTGGGTCAGAGCAGTTCTTC.

Points on this clone: Other DNA sequences in the same sample also yield this CDR3. This sequence joins TRBV12-3 or TRBV12-4 and TRBJ1-5; 8 nucleotides line up with TRBD1. The V and J ends lost 6 bases and 5 bases, in that order; junction bases with no gene match: 3. CDR3 length equals 13 residues. In nucleotides, the CDR3 is TGTGCCAGCAGCCCACAGGGGGATCAGCCCCAGCATTTT. Translation gives CASSPQGDQPQHF.

The chain combines TRBV6-5 with TRBJ1-4; 7 bases align to TRBD1. J was trimmed by 8 bases and V by 5 bases; bases with no gene match: 8. CDR3 length: 14 amino acids. Germline V lookup: CDR1 MNHEY, CDR2 SVGAGI. Here the CDR3 reads CASSPGTAYEKLFF. The CDR3 nucleotides read TGTGCCAGCAGTCCCGGGACAGCCTACGAAAAACTGTTTTTT.

This sequence joins TRBV30 and TRBJ1-2; TRBD1 aligns across 10 bases. CDR3 size: 12 residues. Per the germline V gene, CDR1 is GTSNPN and CDR2 is SVGIG (reference sequence). V lost 5 bases, J lost 8 bases, and 5 bases stayed unmatched. CDR3 sequence reads: CAWDRGLGGYTF. As DNA, the CDR3 is TGTGCCTGGGACAGGGGGCTCGGGGGCTACACCTTC.

The table lists this clone with a count of one. The CDR3 loop is CASSPTGGENTEAFF. DNA for the CDR3: TGTGCCAGCTCACCGACCGGAGGGGAGAACACTGAAGCTTTCTTT. V is TRBV18 and J is TRBJ1-1; D might be TRBD1 (5 bases). The germline V gene has CDR1 KGHSH and CDR2 LQKENI. CDR3 length: 15 residues. V was trimmed by 3 bases and J by 1 base, leaving 12 bases between them.

The chain carries TRBV5-1 and TRBJ1-1; TRBD1 agrees at 8 bases. The germline gives CDR1 SGHRS, CDR2 YFSETQ. The CDR3 covers 14 residues. The trim removed 2 bases at V and 8 bases at J, leaving 8 bases unmatched. The CDR3 nucleotides read TGCGCCAGCAGCTTTAACAGGGGGATAACCGAAGCTTTCTTT. Translating it yields CASSFNRGITEAFF.

The gene calls are TRBV21-1 and TRBJ2-7; the D segment call TRBD2 is taken from the table without a DNA check. TRBV21-1 is recorded as a pseudogene. The CDR3 has 15 amino acids. This CDR3 reads CASSKATRANYEQYF. CDR3 sequence (DNA): TGTGCCAGCAGCAAAGCGACGCGGGCGAACTACGAGCAGTACTTC.

J is TRBJ1-2 and V is TRBV19, with TRBD1 identical over 11 bases. Per the germline V gene, CDR1 is LNHDA and CDR2 is SQIVND (reference sequence). This CDR3 contains 16 residues. Trimming at V came to 6 bases and at J to 4 bases, leaving 10 bases not matched to a gene. CDR3 nucleotide sequence: TGTGCCAGTAGCAGATGGGACAGGGGGAAGGGCTATGGCTACACCTTC. It codes for CASSRWDRGKGYGYTF. The whole variable domain, filled in from reference TRBV19 and TRBJ1-2, reads DGGITQSPKYLFRKEGQNVTLSCEQNLNHDAMYWYRQDPGQGLRLIYYSQIVNDFQKGDIAEGYSVSREKKESFPLTVTSAQKNPTAFYLCASSRWDRGKGYGYTFGSGTRLTVV.

V usage is TRBV5-6 and J usage is TRBJ1-2; no firm D call. This CDR3 region has 13 residues. Trimming cost V 2 bases and J 3 bases, with 8 bases left between them. Germline V gene lookup returns CDR1 SGHDT and CDR2 YYEEEE. CDR3 in DNA: TGTGCCAGCAGCTTAGAGCCGGACTATGGCTACACCTTC. It encodes CASSLEPDYGYTF.

This clone was seen a single time. The chain carries TRBV7-2 and TRBJ1-1; D perhaps matches TRBD1 (6 bases). This CDR3 contains 13 residues. With 7 bases removed from V and 7 bases from J, the gap between germline ends came to 16 bases. Germline V gives CDR1 SGHTA, CDR2 FQGNSA. The CDR3 sequence is CASTSGWGLEAFF. In DNA, the CDR3 is TGTGCCAGCACTTCCGGTTGGGGGCTTGAAGCTTTCTTT.

The chain carries TRBV6-6 and TRBJ2-7; tentative D call: TRBD2 (7 bases). Looked up from germline, CDR1 is MNHNY and CDR2 is SVGAGI (reference sequence). The germline V and J ends were trimmed by 2 bases and 3 bases, with 11 bases remaining between them. The CDR3 length is 14 residues. In DNA, the CDR3 is TGTGCCAGCAGTTACGGGGGGGGCTTCTACGAGCAGTACTTC. Protein sequence: CASSYGGGFYEQYF.

This clone was counted once. The chain combines TRBV6-6 with TRBJ1-5; 8 bases line up with TRBD1. Germline trimming cut 5 bases from V and 2 bases from J; bases unmatched to any gene: 5. Germline V gene data show CDR1 as MNHNY and CDR2 as SVGAGI (reference sequence). This CDR3 has 15 amino acids. The CDR3 spells CASSQGAAGNQPQHF. CDR3 sequence (DNA): TGTGCCAGCAGTCAGGGGGCTGCGGGCAATCAGCCCCAGCATTTT.

The chain recombines TRBV27 with TRBJ2-3; the match to TRBD2 covers 7 bases. V was clipped by 3 bases and J by 4 bases; unmatched bases: 4. Germline V lookup: CDR1 MNHEY, CDR2 SMNVEV (reference sequence). The CDR3 consists of 14 residues. CDR3 region: CASSFSSGSDTQYF. The CDR3, as DNA: TGTGCCAGCAGTTTTTCTAGCGGATCAGATACGCAGTATTTT.

This rearrangement joins TRBV7-2 to TRBJ2-1, with 9 bases fitting TRBD2. Germline CDR1 SGHTA, CDR2 FQGNSA. The CDR3 loop spans 15 amino acids. V lost 5 bases and J lost 8; bases outside the gene matches: 10. The CDR3 DNA is TGTGCCAGCAGCCAACCCCGCGGGGGGGTCGATGAGCAGTTCTTC. Its translation: CASSQPRGGVDEQFF.

V usage is TRBV7-2 and J usage is TRBJ1-1; D gene uncertain. V lost 2 bases and J 0 bases, leaving 4 bases between the germline ends. CDR1 SGHTA and CDR2 FQGNSA come from the germline V gene. The CDR3 is made up of 13 amino acids. The CDR3 DNA is TGTGCCAGCAGCTTACAGTTGAACACTGAAGCTTTCTTT. Residues: CASSLQLNTEAFF.

The genes are TRBV19 and TRBJ1-1; 9 bases agree with TRBD1. The CDR3 consists of 15 residues. J gave up 5 bases and V 3 bases, and 7 bases lay outside the gene matches. Germline assignment: CDR1 LNHDA and CDR2 SQIVND (reference sequence). CDR3 bases: TGTGCCAGTAGTATGCCGGGACAGGGTAGGACTGAAGCTTTCTTT. Amino acids: CASSMPGQGRTEAFF.

The genes are TRBV27 and TRBJ2-2; D perhaps matches TRBD1 (5 bases). This CDR3 region has 14 residues. V lost 5 bases, J lost 5 bases, and 12 bases lay in between. From germline, CDR1 is MNHEY and CDR2 SMNVEV (reference sequence). The DNA for the CDR3 is TGTGCCAGCAGTGTACGTCAGGGTACCGGGGAGCTGTTTTTT. Translation gives CASSVRQGTGELFF.

This sequence joins TRBV10-2 and TRBJ1-5; no clear D. There are 15 residues in the CDR3. Trimming removed 6 bases at V and 0 bases at J, with 12 bases between. Looked up from germline, CDR1 is WSHSY and CDR2 is SAAADI. The DNA of the CDR3 is TGCGCCAGCAGGGCACACAGTACTAGCAATCAGCCCCAGCATTTT. Encoded protein: CASRAHSTSNQPQHF.

V usage is TRBV19 and J usage is TRBJ2-5, with D tentatively TRBD2 (5 bases). The CDR3 is 16 amino acids. Trimming left V 7 bases short and J 4 bases short, with 22 bases between. Germline lookup yields CDR1 LNHDA and CDR2 SQIVND (reference sequence). The CDR3 DNA sequence: TGTGCCAGTACCCCTACGGGGAATCTGAAAGGAGAGACCCAGTACTTC. Its protein product is CASTPTGNLKGETQYF. The whole variable domain, remainder taken from reference TRBV19 and TRBJ2-5, is DGGITQSPKYLFRKEGQNVTLSCEQNLNHDAMYWYRQDPGQGLRLIYYSQIVNDFQKGDIAEGYSVSREKKESFPLTVTSAQKNPTAFYLCASTPTGNLKGETQYFGPGTRLLVL.

The CDR3: CASGKAGSRETQYF. CDR3 bases: TGTGCCAGCGGAAAGGCCGGGTCTAGAGAGACCCAGTACTTC. The chain carries TRBV27 and TRBJ2-5, with D uncertain. The CDR3 consists of 14 residues. The V gene's germline CDR1 is MNHEY and CDR2 SMNVEV (reference sequence). Trimming stripped 8 bases from V and 4 bases from J, with 17 bases between.

The chain carries TRBV3-1 (or the pseudogene TRBV3-2) and TRBJ1-5, with 9 positions matching TRBD1. The CDR3 has 15 residues. Per germline, CDR1 LGHDT and CDR2 YNNKEL (reference sequence). Trimming cost V 2 bases and J 7 bases; bases outside gene matches: 6. CDR3 sequence reads: CASSQNTGGGQPQHF. CDR3 sequence (DNA): TGTGCCAGCAGCCAAAATACAGGGGGCGGCCAGCCCCAGCATTTT.

The V call is TRBV19, the J call TRBJ2-5; 12 nucleotides agree with TRBD2. V lost 8 bases, J lost 4 bases, and 5 bases stayed unmatched. CDR3 length: 14 amino acids. Germline V CDR1 and CDR2: LNHDA, SQIVND (reference sequence). CDR3 bases: TGTGCCAGTTCCCGACTAGCGGGGGCAGAGACCCAGTACTTC. Translating gives CASSRLAGAETQYF.

The chain employs TRBV7-2 and TRBJ1-6; D is unresolved. The length of the CDR3 is 18 residues. The V end lost 1 base, the J end lost 0 bases, and 13 bases lay between the germline ends. Germline V gene data show CDR1 as SGHTA and CDR2 as FQGNSA. CDR3 region: CASSLDGGGSSYNSPLHF. As DNA, the CDR3 is TGTGCCAGCAGCTTAGATGGCGGCGGTAGCTCCTATAATTCACCCCTCCACTTT.

The chain couples TRBV7-2 to TRBJ1-2; 8 bases agree with TRBD1. CDR3 length equals 15 residues. Germline CDR1 is SGHTA and CDR2 is FQGNSA. Trimming cost V 1 base and J 7 bases; bases outside gene matches: 8. CDR3 DNA sequence: TGTGCCAGCAGCTTAGGGACAGGGACCAAAGGTGGCTACACCTTC. It encodes CASSLGTGTKGGYTF.

The table lists this clone with a few counts. The chain combines TRBV5-1 with TRBJ2-2; 9 bases fit TRBD1. This CDR3 is built from 14 residues. V was pared by 4 bases and J by 7 bases, with 5 bases of the junction left unmatched. Germline loops: CDR1 SGHRS, CDR2 YFSETQ. This chain's CDR3 is CASSPGQGLGELFF. CDR3 in DNA: TGCGCCAGCAGCCCGGGACAGGGTCTCGGGGAGCTGTTTTTT.

This chain joins TRBV3-1 (or the pseudogene TRBV3-2) and TRBJ2-7; 7 bases are a match to TRBD1. The length of the CDR3 is 15 residues. Germline V gene lookup returns CDR1 LGHDT and CDR2 YNNKEL (reference sequence). J gave up 2 bases and V 4 bases, and 8 bases lay outside the gene matches. The chain's CDR3 is CASSPQRTGPYEQYF. In DNA, the CDR3 is TGTGCCAGCAGCCCCCAGAGGACAGGACCCTACGAGCAGTACTTC.

As to this clone: Additional DNA sequences in this sample encode the identical CDR3. The gene calls are TRBV28 and TRBJ2-7; 9 nucleotides match TRBD1. This CDR3 comprises 14 residues. The germline CDR1 and CDR2 sequences are MDHEN and SYDVKM. With V trimmed by 7 bases and J by 4 bases, 8 bases remained unmatched. CDR3 bases: TGTGCCAGCACCCCCGGGACAGGGCGGTACGAGCAGTACTTC. Amino acids: CASTPGTGRYEQYF.

The chain carries TRBV7-8 and TRBJ2-5, with 7 bases fitting TRBD1. CDR1 is SGHVS and CDR2 is FQNEAQ in the germline V gene. The CDR3 loop spans 15 amino acids. J was trimmed by 6 bases and V by 0 bases; bases with no gene match: 7. The CDR3 reads CASSLAKGAAKTQYF. DNA of the CDR3: TGTGCCAGCAGCTTAGCGAAGGGGGCCGCGAAGACCCAGTACTTC.

The J gene is TRBJ1-2, the V gene TRBV5-6; 8 nucleotides align to TRBD1. CDR3 length equals 13 residues. The germline V gene encodes CDR1 SGHDT and CDR2 YYEEEE. Trimming cost V 2 bases and J 8 bases; bases outside gene matches: 5. CDR3 region: CASSFGQGMGYTF. In DNA form, the CDR3 reads TGTGCCAGCAGCTTCGGACAGGGAATGGGCTACACCTTC.